Given below is one TCR beta chain in context. What it binds is unknown. This sample is drawn from a study of T cell responses to AZD1222 COVID-19 vaccine. Study-wide results and caveats: Females outnumbered males among donors, who were mostly white British; clonal diversity was possibly underestimated. Only after the peak T cell response were repertoires sampled. Spike-spanning, vaccine-associated CD4 TCRs were dominant at 160-218 and 743-854.

V lost 4 bases to trimming and J lost 8 bases, with 9 bases between them. Looked up from germline, CDR1 is MNHEY and CDR2 is SVGEGT. CDR3 length: 13 amino acids. The protocol was immunoSEQ multiplex PCR, while the TCRdb copy is restricted to in-frame clones and leaves out a portion. The table has about 120,000 clones, more than 85% seen once. The V call is TRBV6-2 or TRBV6-3, the J call TRBJ1-6, with D unclear. The specimen comprised peripheral blood, sampled on day 0 of AZD1222 vaccination. The sequence came from an adult in good health. In DNA form, the CDR3 reads TGTGCCAGCAGTTCCGGGCTGCATTCACCCCTCCACTTT. This translates into CASSSGLHSPLHF.